These T cell receptor beta chains were read from a single sample in a study of blood T cell repertoires in COVID-19. The method was immunoSEQ multiplex PCR; TCRdb's version includes in-frame clones alone and lacks a portion of them. The table lists some 97,000 clones, about 80% of them singletons. Input material: peripheral blood. These receptors all stem from a man in his 70s with active or convalescent COVID-19. Each CDR3 is given with its conserved first and last residue. The D gene is left open where the match is weak. The size of a clone is reported for some rows only, either as once, few or many, or as a class for expanded clones.

. | TRBD1 | TRBJ1-1 | TRBV5-8 | CASSSGGQVEAFF | TGTGCCAGCAGCTCGGGGGGACAGGTTGAAGCTTTCTTT
. | TRBD1 | TRBJ1-2 | TRBV28 | CASRGTGTDYYGYTF | TGTGCCAGCAGAGGCACCGGGACAGACTACTATGGCTACACCTTC
. | . | TRBJ2-7 | TRBV30 | CAWSVPSGTPTYEQYF | TGTGCCTGGAGTGTCCCTTCCGGGACTCCTACCTACGAGCAGTACTTC
. | TRBD2 | TRBJ2-2 | TRBV7-6 | CASSLGPGTSGSLPGELFF | TGTGCCAGCAGCTTAGGGCCAGGGACTAGCGGGAGTTTACCCGGGGAGCTGTTTTTT
. | TRBD1 | TRBJ1-2 | TRBV6-5 | CASSLTGQGNYGYTF | TGTGCCAGCAGTCTTACGGGACAGGGGAACTATGGCTACACCTTC
. | TRBD1 | TRBJ1-2 | TRBV28 | CASSPQGVGGYTF | TGTGCCAGCAGTCCACAGGGGGTGGGCGGCTACACCTTC
. | TRBD2 | TRBJ2-3 | TRBV18 | CASSPNGRAGNTQYF | TGTGCCAGCTCACCAAACGGGAGGGCCGGGAATACGCAGTATTTT
. | TRBD1 | TRBJ1-5 | TRBV10-1 | CARWTGNVQPQHF | TGCGCCAGATGGACAGGGAATGTTCAGCCCCAGCATTTT
few | . | TRBJ1-6 | TRBV19 | CASSMADSAGPNSPLHF | TGTGCCAGTAGTATGGCCGACAGCGCAGGGCCTAATTCACCCCTCCACTTT
once | . | TRBJ1-2 | TRBV6-2/TRBV6-3 | CASSYLRPTANYGYTF | TGTGCCAGCAGTTACCTGAGGCCAACCGCTAACTATGGCTACACCTTC
. | . | TRBJ2-7 | TRBV11-2 | CASGPPWGGPYEQYF | TGTGCCAGCGGCCCTCCCTGGGGAGGCCCCTACGAGCAGTACTTC
. | TRBD2 | TRBJ2-5 | TRBV15 | CATSRGLAGDQETQYF | TGTGCCACCAGCCGAGGACTAGCGGGGGACCAAGAGACCCAGTACTTC
. | TRBD2 | TRBJ2-3 | TRBV28 | CASSSGLAGGQDTQYF | TGTGCCAGCAGTTCGGGACTAGCGGGGGGGCAAGATACGCAGTATTTT
once | . | TRBJ1-3 | TRBV10-3 | CAISVGAGNTIYF | TGTGCCATCAGTGTAGGGGCTGGAAACACCATATATTTT
. | . | TRBJ1-3 | TRBV9 | CASSVGAASGNTIYF | TGTGCCAGCAGCGTAGGGGCAGCCTCTGGAAACACCATATATTTT
. | . | TRBJ2-3 | TRBV5-5 | CASSLLYRNTDTQYF | TGTGCCAGCAGCTTGTTGTACAGAAACACAGATACGCAGTATTTT
. | TRBD1 | TRBJ2-7 | TRBV24-1 | CATSDFSGTGSYEQYF | TGTGCCACCAGTGATTTCTCCGGGACAGGGTCCTACGAGCAGTACTTC
. | . | TRBJ2-2 | TRBV25-1 | CASSAAGRTGELFF | TGTGCCAGCAGTGCGGCAGGGCGGACCGGGGAGCTGTTTTTT
. | . | TRBJ2-3 | TRBV24-1 | CATSDSGALTDTQYF | TGTGCCACCAGTGATTCTGGAGCTCTCACAGATACGCAGTATTTT
. | TRBD2 | TRBJ2-7 | TRBV5-4 | CASSTGTAGVYEQYF | TGTGCCAGCAGCACCGGGACCGCGGGGGTCTACGAGCAGTACTTC
. | . | TRBJ2-7 | TRBV3-1/TRBV3-2 | CASSQRKREQYF | TGTGCCAGCAGCCAGAGAAAGCGGGAGCAGTACTTC
. | TRBD2 | TRBJ2-1 | TRBV6-2/TRBV6-3 | CASSKLASGEQFF | TGTGCCAGCAGTAAACTAGCGAGTGGTGAGCAGTTCTTC
. | TRBD2 | TRBJ2-5 | TRBV28 | CASVGGLETQYF | TGTGCCAGCGTGGGGGGGTTAGAGACCCAGTACTTC
. | TRBD2 | TRBJ2-1 | TRBV15 | CATSRVRAGGDLRNEQFF | TGTGCCACCAGCAGAGTTCGAGCGGGAGGGGATTTACGCAATGAGCAGTTCTTC
once | . | TRBJ1-2 | TRBV2 | CASSFPPDTRGYGYTF | TGTGCCAGCAGTTTCCCCCCAGATACACGGGGCTATGGCTACACCTTC
. | . | TRBJ1-2 | TRBV7-2 | CASSNLYGYTF | TGTGCCAGCAGCAACCTATATGGCTACACCTTC
. | TRBD1 | TRBJ2-6 | TRBV25-1 | CASSKDRESSGANVLTF | TGTGCCAGCAGTAAAGACAGGGAAAGCTCTGGGGCCAACGTCCTGACTTTC
. | TRBD1 | TRBJ1-5 | TRBV7-9 | CASSLGTAYQPQHF | TGTGCCAGCAGCTTGGGGACAGCATATCAGCCCCAGCATTTT
. | . | TRBJ1-1 | TRBV19 | CASSTPGSTEAFF | TGTGCCAGTAGTACTCCAGGGTCCACTGAAGCTTTCTTT
few | TRBD2 | TRBJ2-2 | TRBV2 | CASSEVAGPTGELFF | TGTGCCAGCAGTGAGGTAGCGGGGCCCACCGGGGAGCTGTTTTTT
. | . | TRBJ1-1 | TRBV5-5 | CASSLGHKNTEAFF | TGTGCCAGCAGCTTGGGACACAAGAACACTGAAGCTTTCTTT
. | . | TRBJ2-2 | TRBV7-9 | CASSRLRGATGELFF | TGTGCCAGCAGCCGCCTACGGGGGGCCACCGGGGAGCTGTTTTTT
few | TRBD2 | TRBJ2-7 | TRBV11-2 | CASSLELAGGPYEQYF | TGTGCCAGCAGCTTAGAGCTAGCGGGGGGCCCCTACGAGCAGTACTTC
. | TRBD1 | TRBJ1-4 | TRBV5-1 | CASSLQGANEKLFF | TGCGCCAGCAGCCTACAGGGGGCAAATGAAAAACTGTTTTTT
. | . | TRBJ2-1 | TRBV2 | CASSEALQGNEQFF | TGTGCCAGCAGTGAAGCCCTTCAGGGAAATGAGCAGTTCTTC
. | TRBD2 | TRBJ2-2 | TRBV14 | CASSQEGLAVTGELFF | TGTGCCAGCAGCCAAGAAGGACTAGCGGTCACCGGGGAGCTGTTTTTT
. | . | TRBJ2-1 | TRBV7-2 | CASRGPGTYEQFF | TGTGCCAGCAGGGGTCCCGGGACTTATGAGCAGTTCTTC
. | TRBD2 | TRBJ2-3 | TRBV4-3 | CASSQDKAGGVTDTQYF | TGCGCCAGCAGCCAAGATAAGGCGGGGGGGGTCACAGATACGCAGTATTTT
. | TRBD1 | TRBJ1-5 | TRBV2 | CASSGQGGNQPQHF | TGTGCCAGCAGTGGACAGGGAGGCAATCAGCCCCAGCATTTT
. | . | TRBJ2-3 | TRBV21-1 | CASSAVPGLAGGVTDTQYF | TGTGCCAGCAGCGCCGTCCCGGGACTAGCGGGGGGGGTCACAGATACGCAGTATTTT
. | . | TRBJ1-6 | TRBV9 | CASSVAGRAGYNSPLHF | TGTGCCAGCAGCGTAGCTGGACGCGCAGGGTACAATTCACCCCTCCACTTT
. | . | TRBJ2-5 | TRBV12-3/TRBV12-4 | CASSLGTRETQYF | TGTGCCAGCAGTTTAGGGACACGGGAGACCCAGTACTTC
. | . | TRBJ1-4 | TRBV5-1 | CASSLQRRTNEKLFF | TGCGCCAGCAGCTTGCAGCGGAGAACTAATGAAAAACTGTTTTTT
. | . | TRBJ1-1 | TRBV7-3 | CASSLSQNTEAFF | TGTGCCAGCAGCTTGTCACAGAACACTGAAGCTTTCTTT
. | TRBD2 | TRBJ2-1 | TRBV9 | CASSVNWPGGDEQFF | TGTGCCAGCAGCGTAAACTGGCCCGGGGGGGATGAGCAGTTCTTC